The 30 T cell receptor beta chains below come from one sample, sequenced in a study of regulatory T cells in long-lasting Graves disease. Assembly of TCR beta libraries relied on iRepertoire HTBI primers together with Arm-PCR of CDR3 regions. TCRdb passed the multiplex PCR reads through MiXCR, listing each CDR3 protein once. The sample has 350,000 to 500,000 distinct CDR3 sequences, 21% seen once; the top ten hold approximately 15%. Time point noted: persistent/refractory GD, antithyroid drugs over 5 years with positive TRAb. PBMC-derived RNA was used for the TCR library. The sequenced sample was peripheral blood mononuclear cells (PBMCs), obtained when the disease was refractory, from a patient treated with antithyroid drugs. The receptors derive from a female donor with Graves disease.

This sequence joins TRBV2 and TRBJ2-3; D gene unclear. Germline CDR1 reads SNHLY; CDR2 reads FYNNEI. This CDR3 spans 14 amino acids. V lost 8 bases, J lost 4 bases, and 16 bases lay in between. The CDR3 DNA reads as TGTGCCAGCGTTTTCCAGAGTAGCCCAGATACGCAGTATTTT. Translating gives CASVFQSSPDTQYF.

Only a few counts were recorded for this clonotype. The chain employs TRBV20-1 and TRBJ2-5, with TRBD2 matching 8 bases. V was clipped by 0 bases and J by 4 bases; unmatched bases: 10. Germline loops: CDR1 DFQATT, CDR2 SNEGSKA (reference sequence). The CDR3 has 16 residues. CDR3 amino acids: CSARDPTSGQLETQYF. CDR3 coding DNA: TGCAGTGCTAGAGATCCCACTAGCGGACAGCTAGAGACCCAGTACTTC.

In this sample, this clonotype turned up many times. This sequence joins TRBV11-1 and TRBJ2-5; D may be TRBD1 (5 bases). Trimming stripped 6 bases from V and 0 bases from J, with 11 bases between. CDR1 and CDR2 (germline): SGHAT, FQDESV (reference sequence). The CDR3 sequence is 14 residues long. In DNA, the CDR3 is TGTGCCAGCAGAACCGCAGGGTACCAAGAGACCCAGTACTTC. Amino acid sequence: CASRTAGYQETQYF.

The chain combines TRBV7-8 with TRBJ1-4; D is possibly TRBD1 (6 bases). The CDR3 has 16 amino acids. V was cut by 0 bases and J by 6 bases, with 14 bases left in between. CDR1 SGHVS and CDR2 FQNEAQ come from the germline V gene. The CDR3 bases are TGTGCCAGCAGCTTAGCAGGAGGGGGAAGGGATGAAAAACTGTTTTTT. Encoded protein: CASSLAGGGRDEKLFF.

This clonotype was seen repeatedly, ten times or more. The gene calls are TRBV12-3 or TRBV12-4 and TRBJ1-1; D remains unclear. V lost 1 base and J lost 3, with 12 bases in between. This CDR3 contains 15 residues. The CDR3 DNA sequence: TGTGCCAGCAGTTTAGGTGGTAGCATTGACACTGAAGCTTTCTTT. It yields the protein CASSLGGSIDTEAFF.

There are many counts of this clonotype. This rearrangement joins TRBV28 to TRBJ2-7; no firm D call. V was pared by 9 bases and J by 6 bases, with 18 bases between. CDR3 length: 13 amino acids. The V gene's germline CDR1 is MDHEN and CDR2 SYDVKM. The chain's CDR3 is CASLRTQNGEQYF. CDR3 nucleotide sequence: TGTGCCAGTTTAAGGACCCAAAATGGCGAGCAGTACTTC.

The sample holds many counts of this clonotype. The V call is TRBV6-1, the J call TRBJ2-5, with 11 bases aligning to TRBD1. The CDR3 consists of 15 residues. Germline V gene sequence: CDR1 MNHNS, CDR2 SASEGT. After removal of 5 bases from V and 5 bases from J, the junction contained 7 bases not matched to a gene. DNA of the CDR3: TGTGCCAGCAGTACCGGGACAGGGGGGATGGAGACCCAGTACTTC. Translated: CASSTGTGGMETQYF.

This clonotype was seen a handful of times. The chain joins TRBV20-1 to TRBJ1-1; 7 bases align to TRBD1. V dropped 2 bases and J dropped 12; count of bases not matched to a gene: 18. In germline, CDR1 is DFQATT, CDR2 SNEGSKA (reference sequence). The CDR3 contains 15 residues. The DNA of the CDR3 is TGCAGTGCTAGACTTCGGCGAGGGCAGGGGGGCAGACCTTTCTTT. Translated, it gives CSARLRRGQGGRPFF.

This clonotype was observed at least ten times. This chain joins TRBV7-8 and TRBJ2-7; perhaps TRBD1 as D (6 bases). The CDR3 runs 14 residues. The V gene lost 1 base and the J gene lost 2 bases, with 9 bases spanning the gap. CDR1 is SGHVS, CDR2 FQNEAQ, per germline. CDR3 sequence reads: CASSLGQAPYEQYF. The CDR3 DNA reads TGTGCCAGCAGCTTAGGACAGGCACCCTACGAGCAGTACTTC.

The chain combines TRBV6-2 or TRBV6-3 with TRBJ2-1, with a weak D call TRBD2 (6 bases). CDR1 MNHEY and CDR2 SVGEGT come from the germline V gene. Trimming left V 5 bases short and J 5 bases short, with 16 bases between. This CDR3 is 15 amino acids long. The CDR3 DNA sequence: TGTGCCAGCAGTACCGGGCGGGAATGGGACAATGAGCAGTTCTTC. Translating it yields CASSTGREWDNEQFF.

This clonotype was counted ten times or more. The V and J genes are TRBV12-3 or TRBV12-4 and TRBJ1-3, with D possibly being TRBD1 (5 bases). CDR3 length: 15 amino acids. Trimming pared 2 bases from V and 3 bases from J, leaving 11 bases between. The CDR3 DNA reads TGTGCCAGCAGTTTATTTGGGACCGGTGGAAACACCATATATTTT. It translates to CASSLFGTGGNTIYF.

The J gene is TRBJ2-2, the V gene TRBV19, with D perhaps matching TRBD2 (6 bases). Germline lookup yields CDR1 LNHDA and CDR2 SQIVND (reference sequence). This CDR3 is built from 17 residues. V was trimmed by 5 bases and J by 0 bases, leaving 16 bases between them. CDR3 sequence (DNA): TGTGCCAGTAGTCGATGGGGGGACCGAACGAACACCGGGGAGCTGTTTTTT. This gives the protein CASSRWGDRTNTGELFF.

Many counts were recorded for this clonotype. The gene calls are TRBV6-5 and TRBJ1-6, with D unclear. V lost 2 bases to trimming and J lost 9 bases, with 14 bases between them. CDR1 is MNHEY and CDR2 is SVGAGI in the germline V gene. The CDR3 extends over 15 amino acids. The CDR3 DNA sequence: TGTGCCAGCAGTTACGACTTGGGCCGTGGTTCACCCCTCCACTTT. Translated, it gives CASSYDLGRGSPLHF.

V gene TRBV10-2 combines with J gene TRBJ2-7; D tentatively fits TRBD1 or TRBD2 (6 bases each). Germline CDR1 WSHSY, CDR2 SAAADI. The V end lost 7 bases, the J end lost 5 bases, and 15 bases lay between the germline ends. This CDR3 has 13 residues. The CDR3 coding sequence is TGCGCCAGCAACCCGGGGGCGGTCGACGAGCAGTACTTC. Translation gives CASNPGAVDEQYF.

The chain uses TRBV7-3 and TRBJ2-5, with D perhaps TRBD2 (6 bases). There are 15 residues in the CDR3. Deletions cut 5 bases from V and 5 bases from J, with 18 bases between. Germline V gene lookup returns CDR1 SGHTA and CDR2 FQGTGA. The CDR3 region has the DNA TGTGCCAGCAGCCCCTTGCGGGGCCCTATGGAGACCCAGTACTTC. This codes for CASSPLRGPMETQYF.

The chain has TRBV10-1 and TRBJ2-6; tentatively, D is TRBD2 (7 bases). V lost 6 bases and J lost 9, with 24 bases in between. Per germline, CDR1 WNHNN and CDR2 SYGVQD (reference sequence). The CDR3 is 17 amino acids. CDR3 nucleotides: TGCGCCAGCAGCCCCGGGGAGGGGGTCACCGGTGGCAACGTCCTGACTTTC. Its translation: CASSPGEGVTGGNVLTF.

Here the CDR3 reads CSARDYPGEQYF. The DNA of the CDR3 is TGCAGTGCTAGGGACTACCCGGGCGAGCAGTACTTC. J is TRBJ2-7 and V is TRBV20-1; possible D gene TRBD2, 6 bases. Germline V gene data show CDR1 as DFQATT and CDR2 as SNEGSKA (reference sequence). Trimming pared 3 bases from V and 6 bases from J, leaving 12 bases between. This CDR3 is 12 amino acids long.

This clonotype has ten or more counts. This chain joins TRBV20-1 and TRBJ1-2; D is possibly TRBD1 (5 bases). Germline-derived CDR1 and CDR2 are DFQATT and SNEGSKA (reference sequence). Trimming took off 3 bases at V and 2 bases at J, with 13 bases between the two ends. The CDR3 runs 14 residues. The CDR3 DNA follows: TGCAGTGCTAGCAGGGACCGGACAAACTATGGCTACACCTTC. Translation gives CSASRDRTNYGYTF.

This clonotype was seen ten or more times. The gene calls are TRBV2 and TRBJ1-1; 8 bases match TRBD1. Germline values: CDR1 SNHLY, CDR2 FYNNEI. Germline trimming cut 0 bases from V and 2 bases from J; bases unmatched to any gene: 2. The CDR3 loop spans 15 amino acids. The CDR3 DNA sequence: TGTGCCAGCAGTGAAGCCGGGACAGGAAACACTGAAGCTTTCTTT. Translating it yields CASSEAGTGNTEAFF.

The chain is built from TRBV29-1 and TRBJ1-4; no clear D. The CDR3 has 11 amino acids. CDR1 SQVTM and CDR2 ANQGSEA come from the germline V gene. V was trimmed by 6 bases and J by 6 bases, leaving 8 bases between them. The CDR3 spells CSVSWDEKLFF. The CDR3 DNA follows: TGCAGCGTGTCCTGGGATGAAAAACTGTTTTTT.

The chain is built from TRBV5-5 and TRBJ2-2; TRBD1 matches at 9 bases. This CDR3 comprises 17 residues. Trimming removed 9 bases from V and 6 bases from J; junction bases left unmatched: 18. Germline-derived CDR1 and CDR2 are SGHKS and YYEKEE (reference sequence). The chain's CDR3 is CATGTGTARANAGELFF. The CDR3 region has the DNA TGTGCCACCGGGACAGGGACTGCGCGAGCAAACGCCGGGGAGCTGTTTTTT.

Of note for this clonotype: A read error may produce the germline difference seen at one junction end. The chain recombines TRBV5-1 with TRBJ2-7, with 7 positions matching TRBD2. CDR3 length: 15 amino acids. Germline V CDR1 and CDR2: SGHRS, YFSETQ. Here the CDR3 reads CASSLSSGATYGQYF. CDR3 sequence (DNA): TGCGCCAGCAGCTTGTCTAGCGGAGCAACCTACGGGCAGTACTTC. Based on the CDR3 plus reference TRBV5-1 and TRBJ2-7, the full variable domain is KAGVTQTPRYLIKTRGQQVTLSCSPISGHRSVSWYQQTPGQGLQFLFEYFSETQRNKGNFPGRFSGRQFSNSRSEMNVSTLELGDSALYLCASSLSSGATYGQYFGPGTRLTVT.

The table lists this clonotype with many counts. The gene calls are TRBV9 and TRBJ2-7; 10 bases are shared with TRBD2. Trimming removed 4 bases from V and 0 bases from J; junction bases left unmatched: 7. The CDR3 is made up of 16 amino acids. Germline V CDR1 and CDR2: SGDLS, YYNGEE. The CDR3 sequence is CASSLEGLATSYEQYF. CDR3 bases: TGTGCCAGCAGCCTCGAGGGACTAGCGACCTCCTACGAGCAGTACTTC.

This clonotype was counted ten times or more. The chain links TRBV28 to TRBJ2-7; D uncertain. Germline V gene sequence: CDR1 MDHEN, CDR2 SYDVKM. CDR3 size: 12 residues. Trimming took 8 bases from V and 6 from J, leaving 14 bases between them. CDR3 in DNA: TGTGCCAGCGCTAGGGATAAGCGCGAGCAGTACTTC. Translation gives CASARDKREQYF.

This clonotype turned up a few times. V usage is TRBV30 and J usage is TRBJ2-5, with 8 bases that match TRBD2. CDR1 and CDR2 from the germline V gene are GTSNPN and SVGIG (reference sequence). The CDR3 runs to 13 residues. The ends lost 0 bases at V and 9 bases at J; junction bases unmatched: 6. CDR3 sequence (DNA): TGTGCCTGGAGTGTAGATCTGCGGGAGGCCCAGTACTTC. Translated: CAWSVDLREAQYF.

Comments on this clonotype: It may be a read error: a sequence one base away is much more abundant. The chain is built from TRBV12-3 or TRBV12-4 and TRBJ1-2, with D perhaps matching TRBD1 (6 bases). This CDR3 has 13 amino acids. The CDR3 sequence: CASSTTGIYGHTF. CDR3 DNA sequence: TGTGCCAGCAGCACTACAGGGATCTATGGCCACACCTTC.

This clonotype was seen many times. This chain connects TRBV3-1 to TRBJ1-1; 10 bases are a match to TRBD1. The CDR3 has 15 amino acids. V lost 6 bases to trimming and J lost 1 base; unmatched junction nucleotides: 5. Germline V gene data show CDR1 as LGHDT and CDR2 as YNNKEL (reference sequence). CDR3 sequence reads: CASSPDRGPNTEAFF. For the CDR3, the DNA is TGTGCCAGCAGTCCTGACAGGGGGCCGAACACTGAAGCTTTCTTT.

This clonotype was seen at least ten times. J is TRBJ2-7 and V is TRBV28; TRBD2 is a possible D gene (5 bases). Trimming took 7 bases from V and 1 from J, leaving 11 bases between them. Per the germline V gene, CDR1 is MDHEN and CDR2 is SYDVKM. The CDR3 loop spans 13 amino acids. CDR3 bases: TGTGCCAGCAAAAGAGGGAAGTCCTACGAGCAGTACTTC. Its protein product is CASKRGKSYEQYF.

This chain joins TRBV6-1 and TRBJ2-5; D may correspond to TRBD1 or TRBD2 (6 bases each). V dropped 3 bases and J dropped 1 base, with 15 bases sitting between them. Germline lookup yields CDR1 MNHNS and CDR2 SASEGT. The CDR3 has 16 amino acids. The CDR3 loop reads CASSDNFGGPQETQYF. CDR3 DNA: TGTGCCAGCAGTGACAACTTTGGGGGGCCCCAAGAGACCCAGTACTTC.

This clonotype was recorded a few times. The chain has TRBV7-9 and TRBJ1-6; no reliable D call. Germline CDR1 SEHNR, CDR2 FQNEAQ (reference sequence). The CDR3 runs 16 residues. Trimming removed 1 base at V and 6 bases at J, with 13 bases between. The DNA for the CDR3 is TGTGCCAGCAGCTTAGGGCCGATTCCCCTTAATTCACCCCTCCACTTT. This encodes CASSLGPIPLNSPLHF.